This TCR beta chain was retrieved from a study of T cell responses to AZD1222 COVID-19 vaccine. Study-level results: Repertoire sampling was restricted to post-peak T cell response timepoints. White British people made up most donors, females outnumbered males, and clonal diversity was possibly underestimated. At study baseline, merely several AZD1222 recipients were seropositive. Two doses of AZD1222 preceded a rise in Spike-specific TCR breadth and depth.

Details on this clone: Its target is unknown.

TCRdb's copy holds only in-frame clones and misses some; the assay was immunoSEQ multiplex PCR. Altogether roughly 140,000 clones are present, 75% to 95% being singletons, with the ten largest covering 1.5% to 2%. The germline CDR1 and CDR2 sequences are MNHNS and SASEGT. V lost 3 bases, J lost 7 bases, and 6 bases stayed unmatched. The CDR3 spans 15 residues. Sequencing was performed on peripheral blood, taken on day 0 of AZD1222 vaccination. The sequence was collected from an adult in good health. The chain recombines TRBV6-1 with TRBJ2-1; TRBD2 agrees at 10 bases. DNA for the CDR3: TGTGCCAGCAGTGAGGGGCTAGCGGGAGCAAATGAGCAGTTCTTC. Its protein product is CASSEGLAGANEQFF.